One sample yielded the 29 T cell receptor beta chains listed below, sequenced in a study of blood T cell repertoires in COVID-19. Method: immunoSEQ multiplex PCR; TCRdb's copy keeps in-frame clones and lacks some. The sample shows about 68,000 clones, 80% to 90% of them seen only once. Sequencing input: peripheral blood. The receptor set was obtained from a woman between 55 and 75 years old with acute or convalescent COVID-19.

This chain uses TRBV15 with TRBJ2-1; D might be TRBD1 (5 bases). V was cut by 3 bases and J by 10 bases, with 19 bases left in between. This CDR3 is 15 amino acids long. CDR1 is LNHNV, CDR2 YYDKDF, per germline (reference sequence). The CDR3 region is CATSRGPDTALEQFF. The CDR3, as DNA: TGTGCCACCAGCAGGGGCCCGGACACCGCGTTGGAGCAGTTCTTC.

This clone was recorded only once. The V gene is TRBV27, the J gene TRBJ1-2, with D possibly TRBD1 on 5 matching bases. The germline CDR1 and CDR2 sequences are MNHEY and SMNVEV (reference sequence). The CDR3 contains 14 residues. Between the trimmed V and J ends, which lost 6 bases and 0 bases, there was a span of 11 bases. CDR3 DNA sequence: TGTGCCAGCAGAGAGACAGCAGCTAACTATGGCTACACCTTC. Translated, it gives CASRETAANYGYTF.

A single count supports this clone. The rearrangement links TRBV2 to TRBJ1-4; possible D gene TRBD1, 5 bases. Trimming left V 7 bases short and J 7 bases short, with 19 bases between. This CDR3 contains 15 residues. Germline loops: CDR1 SNHLY, CDR2 FYNNEI. CDR3 loop: CASKTPGQRVEKLFF. CDR3 nucleotide sequence: TGTGCCAGCAAAACCCCTGGACAAAGGGTTGAAAAACTGTTTTTT. The complete variable domain, with remaining parts taken from reference TRBV2 and TRBJ1-4, reads EPEVTQTPSHQVTQMGQEVILRCVPISNHLYFYWYRQILGQKVEFLVSFYNNEISEKSEIFDDQFSVERPDGSNFTLKIRSTKLEDSAMYFCASKTPGQRVEKLFFGSGTQLSVL.

This clone was counted a few times. The sample holds other DNA sequences that translate to the same CDR3. The chain combines TRBV9 with TRBJ2-5, with unresolved D. Germline V lookup: CDR1 SGDLS, CDR2 YYNGEE. The ends were cut back, 4 bases at V and 2 bases at J, with 3 bases in the middle. CDR3 length: 11 residues. The CDR3 region has the DNA TGTGCCAGCAGCTCACAAGAGACCCAGTACTTC. Protein product: CASSSQETQYF.

The sample holds a few counts of this clone. This rearrangement joins TRBV5-1 to TRBJ2-3, with 9 bases fitting TRBD1. CDR3 size: 16 residues. The ends lost 2 bases at V and 7 bases at J; junction bases unmatched: 11. Germline lookup yields CDR1 SGHRS and CDR2 YFSETQ. CDR3 loop: CASSFNPGQGTNTQYF. As DNA, the CDR3 is TGCGCCAGCAGCTTCAATCCGGGACAGGGAACGAATACGCAGTATTTT.

The rearrangement uses TRBV20-1 and TRBJ2-5; 14 bases match TRBD2. V trimming: 3 bases; J trimming: 2 bases; junction bases outside the gene matches: 5. The germline CDR1 and CDR2 sequences are DFQATT and SNEGSKA (reference sequence). CDR3 length: 16 residues. The CDR3 nucleotides are TGCAGTGCTAGTTTAGGGACTAGCGGGGGACAAGAGACCCAGTACTTC. Residues: CSASLGTSGGQETQYF.

The chain joins TRBV12-3 or TRBV12-4 to TRBJ1-2; no clear D. Trimming stripped 5 bases from V and 2 bases from J, with 9 bases between. This CDR3 contains 13 residues. The CDR3 bases are TGTGCCAGCAGTCTTGAGAGAAACTATGGCTACACCTTC. It specifies CASSLERNYGYTF.

The chain uses TRBV2 and TRBJ2-7; TRBD2 matches 8 bases. Trimming removed 11 bases from V and 6 bases from J; junction bases left unmatched: 9. Germline V gives CDR1 SNHLY, CDR2 FYNNEI. The CDR3 runs to 12 residues. This CDR3 is CAGRGGRAEQYF. The DNA of the CDR3 is TGTGCCGGCCGGGGGGGGCGCGCCGAGCAGTACTTC.

The chain employs TRBV28 and TRBJ2-1; 10 bases fit TRBD1. This CDR3 contains 17 residues. Germline CDR1 reads MDHEN; CDR2 reads SYDVKM. Unmatched junction bases numbered 10, after V lost 1 base and J lost 7 bases. The CDR3 sequence: CASSLFWDRGLGNEQFF. The CDR3, as DNA: TGTGCCAGCAGTTTATTTTGGGACAGGGGTTTGGGGAATGAGCAGTTCTTC.

The V gene is TRBV7-2, the J gene TRBJ2-7; a possible D gene is TRBD1 (6 bases). V lost 2 bases and J 4 bases, leaving 15 bases between the germline ends. Germline CDR1 reads SGHTA; CDR2 reads FQGNSA. This CDR3 has 15 residues. CDR3 sequence (DNA): TGTGCCAGCAGCTTAATAGCAGGGGCCGGGTACGAGCAGTACTTC. Protein sequence: CASSLIAGAGYEQYF.

The chain is built from TRBV28 and TRBJ1-1; D possibly corresponds to TRBD1 (6 bases). With 7 bases removed from V and 3 bases from J, the gap between germline ends came to 9 bases. Germline V lookup: CDR1 MDHEN, CDR2 SYDVKM. The CDR3 consists of 12 residues. The CDR3, as DNA: TGTGCCAGCATATCAGGGGACACTGAAGCTTTCTTT. Its translation is CASISGDTEAFF. The whole variable domain, filled in from reference TRBV28 and TRBJ1-1, reads DVKVTQSSRYLVKRTGEKVFLECVQDMDHENMFWYRQDPGLGLRLIYFSYDVKMKEKGDIPEGYSVSREKKERFSLILESASTNQTSMYLCASISGDTEAFFGQGTRLTVV.

This clone was counted once. V gene TRBV27 combines with J gene TRBJ2-7; 8 nucleotides agree with TRBD1. The CDR3 is made up of 14 amino acids. Per germline, CDR1 MNHEY and CDR2 SMNVEV (reference sequence). J was trimmed by 5 bases and V by 5 bases; bases with no gene match: 8. The CDR3 sequence: CASSPRTGIDEQYF. The CDR3 nucleotides are TGTGCCAGCAGTCCCCGGACAGGGATCGACGAGCAGTACTTC.

The chain employs TRBV7-3 and TRBJ1-1, with D uncertain. Trimming pared 0 bases from V and 1 base from J, leaving 12 bases between. Germline loops: CDR1 SGHTA, CDR2 FQGTGA. The CDR3 is 16 residues long. CDR3 sequence: CASSLTGGAANTEAFF. CDR3 bases: TGTGCCAGCAGCTTAACCGGTGGAGCAGCGAACACTGAAGCTTTCTTT.

The rearrangement links TRBV28 to TRBJ2-2; 7 positions agree with TRBD1. The length of the CDR3 is 14 residues. Trimming cost V 8 bases and J 3 bases; bases outside gene matches: 6. Germline V gives CDR1 MDHEN, CDR2 SYDVKM. CDR3 region: CASGAGGYTGELFF. CDR3 DNA: TGTGCCAGCGGGGCAGGGGGTTACACCGGGGAGCTGTTTTTT.

The rearrangement uses TRBV12-3 or TRBV12-4 and TRBJ2-2; 8 positions match TRBD1. The CDR3 extends over 13 amino acids. After removal of 8 bases from V and 6 bases from J, the junction contained 5 bases not matched to a gene. As DNA, the CDR3 is TGTGCCAGCGGGAGGACAGGGTCCGGGGAGCTGTTTTTT. Protein: CASGRTGSGELFF.

V usage is TRBV3-1 (or the pseudogene TRBV3-2) and J usage is TRBJ1-3; perhaps TRBD1 as D (6 bases). The CDR3 runs to 16 residues. Germline V gene lookup returns CDR1 LGHDT and CDR2 YNNKEL (reference sequence). Trimming stripped 4 bases from V and 3 bases from J, with 16 bases between. This CDR3 is CASSPSGVRGGNTIYF. The CDR3 nucleotides are TGTGCCAGCAGCCCCTCAGGGGTAAGGGGTGGAAACACCATATATTTT.

The genes are TRBV28 and TRBJ2-1; 13 positions match TRBD2. Germline V gene lookup returns CDR1 MDHEN and CDR2 SYDVKM. V dropped 6 bases and J dropped 5; count of bases not matched to a gene: 4. CDR3 size: 15 residues. CDR3 sequence: CASRRTSGGHNEQFF. For the CDR3, the DNA is TGTGCCAGCAGGCGGACTAGCGGGGGACACAATGAGCAGTTCTTC.

This chain links TRBV10-2 with TRBJ1-3, with D possibly matching TRBD1 (6 bases). The V end was cut by 6 bases, the J end by 6 bases, with 12 bases between. The CDR3 spans 13 residues. The germline gives CDR1 WSHSY, CDR2 SAAADI. DNA of the CDR3: TGCGCCAGCAGACAGGGAGCGGAAAACACCATATATTTT. This codes for CASRQGAENTIYF.

This rearrangement joins TRBV3-1 (or the pseudogene TRBV3-2) to TRBJ2-7; 13 bases agree with TRBD2. CDR3 length: 16 residues. Germline CDR1 and CDR2: LGHDT and YNNKEL (reference sequence). With 4 bases clipped from V and 2 bases from J, the junction kept 5 bases outside the gene matches. CDR3 protein: CASSRGTSGVTYEQYF. The DNA for the CDR3 is TGTGCCAGCAGCCGAGGGACTAGCGGGGTAACCTACGAGCAGTACTTC.

This clone was recorded a few times. The chain joins TRBV6-1 to TRBJ1-2; tentative D call: TRBD1 (5 bases). Deletions cut 3 bases from V and 7 bases from J, with 9 bases between. This CDR3 region has 12 residues. Germline CDR1 reads MNHNS; CDR2 reads SASEGT. The CDR3 region has the DNA TGTGCCAGCAGTGATTTAGGGGTTGGCTACACCTTC. Its translation is CASSDLGVGYTF.

Comment on this clone: The same CDR3 arises from other DNA sequences in this sample as well. The chain joins TRBV6-1 to TRBJ2-3; 13 nucleotides line up with TRBD2. The CDR3 runs 15 residues. V was pared by 2 bases and J by 4 bases, with 0 bases of the junction left unmatched. Per germline, CDR1 MNHNS and CDR2 SASEGT. DNA of the CDR3: TGTGCCAGCAGTGAAACTAGCGGGGGGGCAGATACGCAGTATTTT. Protein: CASSETSGGADTQYF.

The chain carries TRBV6-4 and TRBJ1-3; D remains ambiguous. V was shortened by 8 bases and J by 0 bases, with 17 bases between the two germline ends. Germline lookup yields CDR1 MRHNA and CDR2 SNTAGT. The CDR3 extends over 16 amino acids. CDR3 sequence: CASPLTPTNSGNTIYF. The CDR3, as DNA: TGTGCCAGCCCCCTGACTCCTACGAACTCTGGAAACACCATATATTTT.

The V gene is TRBV24-1, the J gene TRBJ2-5; 14 nucleotides align to TRBD2. CDR3 length equals 17 residues. Looked up from germline, CDR1 is KGHDR and CDR2 is SFDVKD. The trim removed 4 bases at V and 4 bases at J, leaving 7 bases unmatched. As DNA, the CDR3 is TGTGCCACCAGTGACTCCCGACTAGCGGGAGGGATAGAGACCCAGTACTTC. As protein: CATSDSRLAGGIETQYF.

V gene TRBV11-2 combines with J gene TRBJ2-7, with D possibly being TRBD2 (6 bases). V lost 5 bases to trimming and J lost 3 bases, with 11 bases between them. Germline V gives CDR1 SGHAT, CDR2 FQNNGV. This CDR3 has 13 residues. CDR3 DNA: TGTGCCAGCAGCGGGAGGATCCGCTACGAGCAGTACTTC. Translation: CASSGRIRYEQYF.

The chain employs TRBV5-4 and TRBJ2-7; maybe TRBD1 (6 bases). The V end lost 4 bases, the J end lost 5 bases, and 19 bases lay between the germline ends. The length of the CDR3 is 15 residues. CDR1 and CDR2 from the germline V gene are SGHNT and YYREEE (reference sequence). CDR3 in amino acids: CASSPRTAVRDEQYF. CDR3 nucleotide sequence: TGTGCCAGCAGCCCCCGGACAGCGGTGAGAGACGAGCAGTACTTC.

The chain is built from TRBV28 and TRBJ1-1, with TRBD1 identical over 7 bases. The CDR3 is 15 residues long. Losses at the gene ends were 7 bases for V and 0 bases for J; bases not matched to a gene: 8. Germline CDR1 reads MDHEN; CDR2 reads SYDVKM. The CDR3 loop is CASNRRDSVNTEAFF. CDR3 nucleotide sequence: TGTGCCAGCAATCGGAGGGACAGCGTGAACACTGAAGCTTTCTTT.

This clone was observed a handful of times. V is TRBV29-1 and J is TRBJ2-3, with D unresolved. Germline V gene lookup returns CDR1 SQVTM and CDR2 ANQGSEA. The CDR3 has 11 residues. Trimming took 7 bases from V and 5 from J, leaving 10 bases between them. The CDR3 spells CSADPKDTQYF. The CDR3 nucleotides are TGCAGCGCTGACCCTAAAGATACGCAGTATTTT.

This chain connects TRBV5-1 to TRBJ2-7, with TRBD2 matching over 8 bases. From germline, CDR1 is SGHRS and CDR2 YFSETQ. The CDR3 sequence is 16 residues long. Trimming at V came to 3 bases and at J to 4 bases, leaving 12 bases not matched to a gene. CDR3 amino acids: CASSWGNSGSWYEQYF. The CDR3 bases are TGCGCCAGCAGCTGGGGTAACAGCGGGAGTTGGTACGAGCAGTACTTC.

CDR3 sequence reads: CASSEMEGLAQFF. CDR3 sequence (DNA): TGCGCCAGCAGTGAAATGGAGGGCTTAGCGCAGTTCTTC. The chain combines TRBV10-1 with TRBJ2-1, with a weak D call TRBD2 (6 bases). The CDR3 length is 13 residues. CDR1 and CDR2 from the germline V gene are WNHNN and SYGVQD (reference sequence). Between the trimmed V and J ends, which lost 3 bases and 12 bases, there was a span of 15 bases.